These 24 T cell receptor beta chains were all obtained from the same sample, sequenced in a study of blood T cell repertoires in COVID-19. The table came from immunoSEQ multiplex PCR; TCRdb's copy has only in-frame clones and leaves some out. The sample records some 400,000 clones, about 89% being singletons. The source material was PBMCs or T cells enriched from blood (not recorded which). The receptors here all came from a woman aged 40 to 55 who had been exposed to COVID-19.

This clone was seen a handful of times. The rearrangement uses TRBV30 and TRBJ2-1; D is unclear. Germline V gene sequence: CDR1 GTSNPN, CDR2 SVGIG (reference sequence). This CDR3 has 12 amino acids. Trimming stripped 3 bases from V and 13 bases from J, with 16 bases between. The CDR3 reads CAWSSLGSGQFF. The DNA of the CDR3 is TGTGCCTGGAGCTCGTTGGGCAGTGGCCAGTTCTTC.

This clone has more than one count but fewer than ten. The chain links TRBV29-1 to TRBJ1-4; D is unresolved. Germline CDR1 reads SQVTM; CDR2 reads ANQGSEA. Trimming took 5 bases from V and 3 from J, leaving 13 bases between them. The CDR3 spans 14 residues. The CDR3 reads CSVRRHGANEKLFF. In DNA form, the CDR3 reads TGCAGCGTTAGACGCCACGGGGCTAATGAAAAACTGTTTTTT.

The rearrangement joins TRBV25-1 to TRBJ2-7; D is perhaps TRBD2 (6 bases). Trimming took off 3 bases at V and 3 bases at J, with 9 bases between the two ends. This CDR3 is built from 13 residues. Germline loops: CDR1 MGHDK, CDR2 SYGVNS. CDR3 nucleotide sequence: TGTGCCAGCAGTGATGGAGGGATCTACGAGCAGTACTTC. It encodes CASSDGGIYEQYF.

CDR3 region: CASSQKDSIYNEQFF. CDR3 coding DNA: TGTGCCAGCAGCCAGAAGGACAGCATCTACAATGAGCAGTTCTTC. This sequence joins TRBV27 and TRBJ2-1; tentatively, D is TRBD1 (6 bases). Germline V gene data show CDR1 as MNHEY and CDR2 as SMNVEV (reference sequence). The CDR3 covers 15 residues. V was trimmed by 6 bases and J by 3 bases, leaving 15 bases between them.

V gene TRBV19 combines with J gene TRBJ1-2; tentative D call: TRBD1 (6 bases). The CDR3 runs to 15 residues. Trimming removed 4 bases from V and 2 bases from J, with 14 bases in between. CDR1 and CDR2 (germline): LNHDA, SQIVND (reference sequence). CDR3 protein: CASSRGYTGNYGYTF. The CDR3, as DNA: TGTGCCAGTAGTAGGGGATACACAGGGAACTATGGCTACACCTTC.

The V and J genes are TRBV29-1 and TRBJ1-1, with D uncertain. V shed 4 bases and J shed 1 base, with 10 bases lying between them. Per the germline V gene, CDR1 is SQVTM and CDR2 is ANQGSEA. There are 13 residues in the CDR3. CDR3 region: CSVAVGGNTEAFF. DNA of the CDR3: TGCAGCGTTGCCGTCGGAGGGAACACTGAAGCTTTCTTT.

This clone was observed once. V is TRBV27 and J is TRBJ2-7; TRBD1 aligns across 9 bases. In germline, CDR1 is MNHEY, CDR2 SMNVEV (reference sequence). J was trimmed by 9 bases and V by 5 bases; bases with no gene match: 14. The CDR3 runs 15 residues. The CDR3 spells CASSGGQGSFLGQYF. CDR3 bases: TGTGCCAGCAGTGGGGGACAGGGTTCATTTCTTGGGCAGTACTTC.

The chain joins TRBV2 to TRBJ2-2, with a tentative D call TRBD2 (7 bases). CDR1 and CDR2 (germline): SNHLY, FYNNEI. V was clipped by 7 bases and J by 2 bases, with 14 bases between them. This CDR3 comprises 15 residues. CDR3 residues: CASKGGGPNTGELFF. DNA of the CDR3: TGTGCCAGCAAAGGCGGGGGCCCTAACACCGGGGAGCTGTTTTTT.

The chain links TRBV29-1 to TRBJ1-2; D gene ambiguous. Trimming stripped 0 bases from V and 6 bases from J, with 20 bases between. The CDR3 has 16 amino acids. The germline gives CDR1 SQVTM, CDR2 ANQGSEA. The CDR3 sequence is CSVEDLGADWVNGYTF. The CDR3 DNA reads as TGCAGCGTTGAAGATCTGGGAGCGGATTGGGTAAATGGCTACACCTTC.

The CDR3 DNA reads TGTGCCAGCAACGGACTAGAGCAGTTCTTC. Amino acid sequence: CASNGLEQFF. The chain links TRBV2 to TRBJ2-1, with D perhaps matching TRBD2 (6 bases). From germline, CDR1 is SNHLY and CDR2 FYNNEI. Between the trimmed V and J ends, which lost 7 bases and 10 bases, there was a span of 8 bases. CDR3 length equals 10 residues.

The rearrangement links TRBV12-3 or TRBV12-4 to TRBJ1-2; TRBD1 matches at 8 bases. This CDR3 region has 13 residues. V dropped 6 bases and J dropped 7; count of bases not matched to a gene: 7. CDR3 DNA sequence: TGTGCCAGCAGCCGAGGACAGGGAACTGGCTACACCTTC. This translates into CASSRGQGTGYTF.

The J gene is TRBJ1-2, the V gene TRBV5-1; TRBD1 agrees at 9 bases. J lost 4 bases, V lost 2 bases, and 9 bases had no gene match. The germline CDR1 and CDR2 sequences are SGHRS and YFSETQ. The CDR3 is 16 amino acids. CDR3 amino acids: CASSFTGTGNAYGYTF. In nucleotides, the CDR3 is TGCGCCAGCAGCTTCACCGGGACAGGGAATGCCTATGGCTACACCTTC.

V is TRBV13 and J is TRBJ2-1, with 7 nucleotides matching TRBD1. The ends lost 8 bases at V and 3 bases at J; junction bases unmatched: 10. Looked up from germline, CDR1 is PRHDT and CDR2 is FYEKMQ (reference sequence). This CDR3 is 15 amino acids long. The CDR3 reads CASGFRQGFYNEQFF. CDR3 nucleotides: TGTGCCAGCGGGTTCAGACAGGGATTCTACAATGAGCAGTTCTTC.

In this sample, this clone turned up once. The CDR3 is CASSPDRGSWNTEAFF. The CDR3 nucleotides are TGTGCCAGCAGCCCTGACAGGGGGTCTTGGAACACTGAAGCTTTCTTT. J is TRBJ1-1 and V is TRBV14; TRBD1 agrees at 9 bases. The germline gives CDR1 SGHDN, CDR2 FVKESK. This CDR3 comprises 16 residues. Trimming at V came to 4 bases and at J to 1 base, leaving 7 bases not matched to a gene.

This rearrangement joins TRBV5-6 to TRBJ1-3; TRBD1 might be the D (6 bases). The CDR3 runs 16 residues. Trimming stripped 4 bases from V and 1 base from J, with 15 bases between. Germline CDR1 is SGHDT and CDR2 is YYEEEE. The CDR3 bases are TGTGCCAGCAGCAGAATAACAGGGTTATCTGGAAACACCATATATTTT. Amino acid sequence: CASSRITGLSGNTIYF.

CDR3 coding DNA: TGTGCCAGCAGCGAAAACACAGGGTTTCTCAATCAGCCCCAGCATTTT. Residues: CASSENTGFLNQPQHF. This sequence joins TRBV7-6 and TRBJ1-5; perhaps TRBD1 as D (6 bases). In germline, CDR1 is SGHVS, CDR2 FNYEAQ. The V and J ends lost 5 bases and 3 bases respectively, with 17 bases between them. The CDR3 contains 16 residues. Variable domain in full (rest from reference TRBV7-6 and TRBJ1-5): GAGVSQSPRYKVTKRGQDVALRCDPISGHVSLYWYRQALGQGPEFLTYFNYEAQQDKSGLPNDRFSAERPEGSISTLTIQRTEQRDSAMYRCASSENTGFLNQPQHFGDGTRLSIL.

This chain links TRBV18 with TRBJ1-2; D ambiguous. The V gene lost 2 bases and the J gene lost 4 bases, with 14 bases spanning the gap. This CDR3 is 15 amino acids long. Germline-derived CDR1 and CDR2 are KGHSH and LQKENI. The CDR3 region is CASSPGQSLGYGYTF. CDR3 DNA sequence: TGTGCCAGCTCACCAGGGCAGTCATTGGGCTATGGCTACACCTTC.

Here the CDR3 DNA reads TGTGCCAGTAGTACCTCGGGACAGATTAATTCACCCCTCCACTTT. Its translation is CASSTSGQINSPLHF. The chain links TRBV19 to TRBJ1-6; 7 nucleotides line up with TRBD1. V lost 4 bases, J lost 6 bases, and 6 bases stayed unmatched. The germline gives CDR1 LNHDA, CDR2 SQIVND (reference sequence). There are 15 residues in the CDR3.

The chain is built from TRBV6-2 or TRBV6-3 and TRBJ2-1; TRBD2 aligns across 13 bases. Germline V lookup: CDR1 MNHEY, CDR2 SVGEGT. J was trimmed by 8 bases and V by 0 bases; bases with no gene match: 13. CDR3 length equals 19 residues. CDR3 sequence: CASSYSIDRGLAGAHEQFF. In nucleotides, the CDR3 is TGTGCCAGCAGTTACTCGATAGACAGAGGACTAGCGGGAGCTCATGAGCAGTTCTTC.

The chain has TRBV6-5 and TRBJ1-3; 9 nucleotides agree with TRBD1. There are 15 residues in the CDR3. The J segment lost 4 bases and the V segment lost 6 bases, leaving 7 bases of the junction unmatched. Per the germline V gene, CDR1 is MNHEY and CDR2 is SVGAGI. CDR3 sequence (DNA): TGTGCCAGCAGGGCGGACAGGGGAGTAGGAAACACCATATATTTT. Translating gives CASRADRGVGNTIYF.

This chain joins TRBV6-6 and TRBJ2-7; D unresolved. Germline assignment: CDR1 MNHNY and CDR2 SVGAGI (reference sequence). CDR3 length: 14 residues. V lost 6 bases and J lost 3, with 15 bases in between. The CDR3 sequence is CASSFDRHNYEQYF. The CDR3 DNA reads TGTGCCAGCAGCTTCGATAGACACAACTACGAGCAGTACTTC.

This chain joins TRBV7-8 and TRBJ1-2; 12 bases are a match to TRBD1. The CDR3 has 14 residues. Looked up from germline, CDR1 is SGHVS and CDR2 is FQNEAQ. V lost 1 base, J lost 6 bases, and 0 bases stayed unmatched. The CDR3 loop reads CASSLGDRGHGYTF. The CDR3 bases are TGTGCCAGCAGCTTAGGGGACAGGGGGCATGGCTACACCTTC.

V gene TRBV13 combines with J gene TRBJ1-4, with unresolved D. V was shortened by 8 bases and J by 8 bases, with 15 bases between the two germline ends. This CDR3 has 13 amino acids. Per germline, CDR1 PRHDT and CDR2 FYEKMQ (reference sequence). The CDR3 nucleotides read TGTGCCAGCTTGGAACGGGGATCGGAAAAACTGTTTTTT. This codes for CASLERGSEKLFF.

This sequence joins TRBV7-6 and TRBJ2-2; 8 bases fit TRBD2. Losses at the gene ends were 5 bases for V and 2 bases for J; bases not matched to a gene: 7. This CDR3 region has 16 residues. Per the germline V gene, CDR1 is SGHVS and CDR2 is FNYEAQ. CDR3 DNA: TGTGCCAGCAGCCTCCGGACTAGCCATAACACCGGGGAGCTGTTTTTT. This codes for CASSLRTSHNTGELFF.